This TCR beta chain was sequenced during a study of blood T cell repertoires in COVID-19. Study-level background: Specimens from acute and convalescent COVID-19 originated in the United States, Italy and Spain.

Participants were placed into cohorts based on the clinical history they reported. This CDR3 has 16 residues. The trim removed 0 bases at V and 7 bases at J, leaving 6 bases unmatched. The V gene's germline CDR1 is SGHTA and CDR2 FQGNSA. Clones were read by immunoSEQ multiplex PCR, and TCRdb kept only the in-frame ones, dropping some. The sample lists some 330,000 clones, roughly nine tenths occurring once. The chain couples TRBV7-2 to TRBJ1-3, with TRBD1 matching 10 bases. This sequence originates from a young woman who had recovered from COVID-19. Input material: PBMCs or T cells enriched from blood (not recorded which). In DNA form, the CDR3 reads TGTGCCAGCAGCTTAGCGGGGACAGGGGTAGCGAACACCATATATTTT. It codes for CASSLAGTGVANTIYF.